These T cell receptor beta chains were read from a single sample in a study of early T cells in non-severe SARS-CoV-2 infection. TCRdb re-called the 5' RACE reads through MiXCR, storing one row per CDR3 protein. The repertoire has approximately 64,000 distinct CDR3 sequences, over 4.5% of them found once; the top ten carry just under 5%. The sample consisted of whole blood. These receptors were collected from an adult who was a healthcare worker with PCR-confirmed SARS-CoV-2 infection or an uninfected control (not recorded which). The conserved cysteine and the conserved F or W are not part of the CDR3 here. Fields, in order: CDR3 protein, J gene, V gene, D gene. A D gene is named only where the DNA matches it firmly.

ASSQSWTVTGELF	TRBJ2-2	TRBV4-2	-
ASSFSSRGYT	TRBJ1-2	TRBV5-1	-
ASSEGRNYGYT	TRBJ1-2	TRBV2	-
ASSSRLAGGPHEQF	TRBJ2-1	TRBV7-2	TRBD2
ASSFAGGNTGELF	TRBJ2-2	TRBV7-9	-
ASKVNTEAF	TRBJ1-1	TRBV2	-
ASSRTNTNEKLF	TRBJ1-4	TRBV12-3/TRBV12-4	-
ASSSLGGGELF	TRBJ2-2	TRBV12-3/TRBV12-4	-
ASSGLQGSSYEQY	TRBJ2-7	TRBV5-1	-
ASSLEADRGREKLF	TRBJ1-4	TRBV13	TRBD1
ASSPNTNEQF	TRBJ2-1	TRBV18	-
ASSLSGGLIPYEQY	TRBJ2-7	TRBV27	-
ASSGWTHRNEQF	TRBJ2-1	TRBV28	-
ASSVESGGYEQY	TRBJ2-7	TRBV9	TRBD2
ASSLGRARGYNEQF	TRBJ2-1	TRBV12-3/TRBV12-4	-
ASSHSGDEQY	TRBJ2-7	TRBV3-1	-
ASSGAGWADTQY	TRBJ2-3	TRBV2	TRBD2
ASSYTGAPLH	TRBJ1-6	TRBV6-6	-
ASTQGGNYGYT	TRBJ1-2	TRBV6-1	TRBD1
ASSLEGNVADTQY	TRBJ2-3	TRBV5-1	-
ASSSLGGMTEAF	TRBJ1-1	TRBV7-3	-
ASSSTGRQLNTEAF	TRBJ1-1	TRBV6-5	-
SASRFAALQETQY	TRBJ2-5	TRBV20-1	-
ASSQNLQETQY	TRBJ2-5	TRBV4-3	-
ASSLVGLSDVLT	TRBJ2-6	TRBV5-1	-
ASSIGIAGNSYNEQF	TRBJ2-1	TRBV19	TRBD2
ASSVQGTTEAF	TRBJ1-1	TRBV2	-
ATSRVSGTDAF	TRBJ1-1	TRBV15	TRBD1
ASSSRTSGPTDTQY	TRBJ2-3	TRBV7-3	TRBD2
ASSLEQGRYDYT	TRBJ1-2	TRBV5-1	TRBD1
ASRATGQETQY	TRBJ2-5	TRBV19	TRBD1
ASSLAGGNSPLH	TRBJ1-6	TRBV27	TRBD1
ASSLALASKHEQY	TRBJ2-7	TRBV12-3/TRBV12-4	-
ASSSSGTDTQY	TRBJ2-3	TRBV7-2	-
ASSLRTGGNQPQH	TRBJ1-5	TRBV12-3/TRBV12-4	TRBD1
ASREGLAEANTGELF	TRBJ2-2	TRBV7-9	TRBD2
ASSLDSTGADGYT	TRBJ1-2	TRBV7-2	-
ASSFSTSGDTGELF	TRBJ2-2	TRBV7-6	TRBD2
ASSPPNSPLP	TRBJ1-6	TRBV18	-
AIRGTGRRNEQY	TRBJ2-7	TRBV10-3	-
ASSLPGTVYEQY	TRBJ2-7	TRBV7-2	-
SAEIGNYGYT	TRBJ1-2	TRBV20-1	-
ASSPDMWSSLH	TRBJ1-6	TRBV18	-
ASRLAGRGEQF	TRBJ2-1	TRBV5-1	TRBD2
ASSLGLSGRALDTQY	TRBJ2-3	TRBV12-3/TRBV12-4	TRBD2
ASSQDLGNSYEQY	TRBJ2-7	TRBV4-3	-
ASSSWGQTNTEAF	TRBJ1-1	TRBV7-8	TRBD1
ASSEAGTENTGELF	TRBJ2-2	TRBV2	TRBD1
ASSEVGHTQY	TRBJ2-3	TRBV2	-
ASSLGLRNEQF	TRBJ2-1	TRBV11-2	-
ASSPSRDRGISHQPQH	TRBJ1-5	TRBV5-8	TRBD1
ASSELDSPLH	TRBJ1-6	TRBV6-1	-
ASSSRGYEQF	TRBJ2-1	TRBV7-9	-
AISGFGTEAF	TRBJ1-1	TRBV10-3	-
ATHGGLAKNIQY	TRBJ2-4	TRBV10-2	-
SARWTNSYEQY	TRBJ2-7	TRBV20-1	-